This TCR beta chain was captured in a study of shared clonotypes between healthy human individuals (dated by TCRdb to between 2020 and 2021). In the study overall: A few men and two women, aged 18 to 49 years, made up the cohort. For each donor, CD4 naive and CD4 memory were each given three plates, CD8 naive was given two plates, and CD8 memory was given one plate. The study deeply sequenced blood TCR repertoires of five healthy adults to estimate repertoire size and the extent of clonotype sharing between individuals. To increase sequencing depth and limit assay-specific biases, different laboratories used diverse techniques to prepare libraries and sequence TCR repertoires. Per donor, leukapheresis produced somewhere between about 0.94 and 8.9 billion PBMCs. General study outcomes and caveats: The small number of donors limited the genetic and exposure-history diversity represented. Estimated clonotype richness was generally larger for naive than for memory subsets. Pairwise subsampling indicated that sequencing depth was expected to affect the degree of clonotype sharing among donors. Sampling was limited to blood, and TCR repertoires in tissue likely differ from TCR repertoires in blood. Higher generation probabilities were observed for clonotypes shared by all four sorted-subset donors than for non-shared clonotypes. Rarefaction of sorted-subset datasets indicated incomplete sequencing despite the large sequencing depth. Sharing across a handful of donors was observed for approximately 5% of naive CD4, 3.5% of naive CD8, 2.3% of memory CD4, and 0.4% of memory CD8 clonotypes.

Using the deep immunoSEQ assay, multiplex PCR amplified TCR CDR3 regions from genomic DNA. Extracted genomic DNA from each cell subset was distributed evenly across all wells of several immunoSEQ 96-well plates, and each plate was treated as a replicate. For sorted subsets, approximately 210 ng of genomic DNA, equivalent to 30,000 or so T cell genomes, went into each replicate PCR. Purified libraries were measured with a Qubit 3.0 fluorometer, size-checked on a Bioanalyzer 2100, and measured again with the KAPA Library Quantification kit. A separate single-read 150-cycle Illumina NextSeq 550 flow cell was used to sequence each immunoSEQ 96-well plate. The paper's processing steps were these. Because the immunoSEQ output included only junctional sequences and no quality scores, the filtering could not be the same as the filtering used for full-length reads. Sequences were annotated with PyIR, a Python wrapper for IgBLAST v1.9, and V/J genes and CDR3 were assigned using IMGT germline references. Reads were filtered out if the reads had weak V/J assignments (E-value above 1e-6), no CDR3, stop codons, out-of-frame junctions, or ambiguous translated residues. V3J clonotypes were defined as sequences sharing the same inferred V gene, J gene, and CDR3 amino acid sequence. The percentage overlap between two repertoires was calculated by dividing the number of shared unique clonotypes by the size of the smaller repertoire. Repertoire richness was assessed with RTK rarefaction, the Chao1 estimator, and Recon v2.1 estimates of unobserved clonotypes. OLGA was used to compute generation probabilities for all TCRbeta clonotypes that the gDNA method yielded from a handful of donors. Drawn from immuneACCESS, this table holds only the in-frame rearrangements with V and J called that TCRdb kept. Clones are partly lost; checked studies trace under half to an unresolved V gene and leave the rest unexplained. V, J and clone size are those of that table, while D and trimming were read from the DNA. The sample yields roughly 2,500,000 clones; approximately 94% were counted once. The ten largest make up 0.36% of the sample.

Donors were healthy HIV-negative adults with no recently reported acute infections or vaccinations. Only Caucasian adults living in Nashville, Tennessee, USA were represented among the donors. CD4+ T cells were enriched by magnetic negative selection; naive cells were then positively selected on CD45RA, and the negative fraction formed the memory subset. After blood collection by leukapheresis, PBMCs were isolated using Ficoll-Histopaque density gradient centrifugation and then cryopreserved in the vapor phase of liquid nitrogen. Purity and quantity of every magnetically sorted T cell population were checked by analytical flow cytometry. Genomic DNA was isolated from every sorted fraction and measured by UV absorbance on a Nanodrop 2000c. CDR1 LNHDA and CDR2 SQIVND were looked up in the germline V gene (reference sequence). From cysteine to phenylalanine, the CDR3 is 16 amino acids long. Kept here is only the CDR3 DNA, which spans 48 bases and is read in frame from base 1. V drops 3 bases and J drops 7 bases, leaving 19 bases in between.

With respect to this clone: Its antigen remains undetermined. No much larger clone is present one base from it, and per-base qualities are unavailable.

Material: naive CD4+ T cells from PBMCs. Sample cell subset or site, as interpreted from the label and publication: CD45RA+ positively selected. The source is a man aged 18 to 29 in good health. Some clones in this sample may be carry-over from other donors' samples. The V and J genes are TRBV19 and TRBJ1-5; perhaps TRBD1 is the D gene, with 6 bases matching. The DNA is TGTGCCAGTAGTATTCCCGGCAGCCCGAGGGGGCAGCCCCAGCATTTT. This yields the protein CASSIPGSPRGQPQHF.